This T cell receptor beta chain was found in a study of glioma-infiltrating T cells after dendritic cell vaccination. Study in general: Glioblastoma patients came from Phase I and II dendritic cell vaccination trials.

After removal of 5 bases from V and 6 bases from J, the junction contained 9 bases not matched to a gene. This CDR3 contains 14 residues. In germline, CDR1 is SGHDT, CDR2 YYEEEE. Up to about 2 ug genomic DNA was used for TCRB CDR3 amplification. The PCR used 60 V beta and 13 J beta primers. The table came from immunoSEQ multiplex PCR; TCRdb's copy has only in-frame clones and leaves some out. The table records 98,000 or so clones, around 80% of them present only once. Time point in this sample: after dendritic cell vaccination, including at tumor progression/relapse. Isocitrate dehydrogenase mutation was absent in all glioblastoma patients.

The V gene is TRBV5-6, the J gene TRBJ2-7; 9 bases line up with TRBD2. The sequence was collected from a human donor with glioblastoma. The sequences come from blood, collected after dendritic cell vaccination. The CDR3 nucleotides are TGTGCCAGCAGACACCTAGCGGGGTACGGCGAGCAGTACTTC. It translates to CASRHLAGYGEQYF.